A single sample gave rise to the 30 T cell receptor beta chains below, sequenced in a study of beta chain features in type 1 diabetes. The sequenced template was cDNA made from the entire isolated RNA. The table came from immunoSEQ multiplex PCR; TCRdb's copy has only in-frame clones and leaves some out. The sample includes under 300,000 clones, 25% to 35% of them seen just once. Sequencing was carried out using central memory CD4+ T cells from blood. Source of these receptors: a man younger than 45 in good health.

The chain carries TRBV6-5 and TRBJ2-1; D tentatively fits TRBD1 or TRBD2 (5 bases each). V was clipped by 4 bases and J by 3 bases, with 16 bases between them. The germline V gene encodes CDR1 MNHEY and CDR2 SVGAGI. The CDR3 runs 16 residues. In DNA, the CDR3 is TGTGCCAGCAGTTCGGCCCCGGGGCAGCTCTACAATGAGCAGTTCTTC. It specifies CASSSAPGQLYNEQFF.

This clone was counted a few times. The chain joins TRBV29-1 to TRBJ2-7, with 9 bases fitting TRBD2. Trimming removed 4 bases from V and 2 bases from J; junction bases left unmatched: 12. Germline V gene sequence: CDR1 SQVTM, CDR2 ANQGSEA. This CDR3 is built from 16 residues. In nucleotides, the CDR3 is TGCAGCGTTGGGTGGGGATTTGGACTAGCGACCTACGAGCAGTACTTC. Protein: CSVGWGFGLATYEQYF.

This clone was found once. The CDR3 region is CASSAGRPWADTQYF. The CDR3 DNA is TGTGCCAGCTCGGCAGGGCGCCCGTGGGCAGATACGCAGTATTTT. V gene TRBV18 combines with J gene TRBJ2-3, with D possibly TRBD1 on 5 matching bases. V lost 6 bases, J lost 4 bases, and 17 bases lay in between. This CDR3 is 15 amino acids long. Germline V gene lookup returns CDR1 KGHSH and CDR2 LQKENI.

The chain combines TRBV27 with TRBJ1-5; D is perhaps TRBD1 (6 bases). The CDR3 totals 15 residues. From germline, CDR1 is MNHEY and CDR2 SMNVEV (reference sequence). V was cut by 4 bases and J by 2 bases, with 12 bases left in between. CDR3 in DNA: TGTGCCAGCAGTTCCGCAGGGGCTGGCAATCAGCCCCAGCATTTT. This gives the protein CASSSAGAGNQPQHF.

This clone was observed a few times. The chain uses TRBV29-1 and TRBJ1-5; 7 bases fit TRBD1. The CDR3 runs to 13 residues. CDR1 and CDR2 (germline): SQVTM, ANQGSEA. After removal of 0 bases from V and 4 bases from J, the junction contained 0 bases not matched to a gene. The CDR3, as DNA: TGCAGCGTTGAAGAGACAGGGAATCAGCCCCAGCATTTT. This encodes CSVEETGNQPQHF.

The chain uses TRBV11-2 and TRBJ2-1; 8 bases agree with TRBD2. The CDR3 contains 13 residues. Per the germline V gene, CDR1 is SGHAT and CDR2 is FQNNGV. V lost 2 bases, J lost 8 bases, and 2 bases stayed unmatched. The CDR3 nucleotides are TGTGCCAGCAGCTTACGGCGGGGGGATGAGCAGTTCTTC. Translation: CASSLRRGDEQFF.

At least ten counts were recorded for this clone. V usage is TRBV29-1 and J usage is TRBJ2-5; no definite D call. The CDR3 runs 9 residues. Germline loops: CDR1 SQVTM, CDR2 ANQGSEA. The V end was cut by 0 bases, the J end by 7 bases, with 0 bases between. The CDR3 here is CSVEETQYF. The CDR3 bases are TGCAGCGTTGAAGAGACCCAGTACTTC. Variable domain in full (rest from reference TRBV29-1 and TRBJ2-5): SAVISQKPSRDICQRGTSLTIQCQVDSQVTMMFWYRQQPGQSLTLIATANQGSEATYESGFVIDKFPISRPNLTFSTLTVSNMSPEDSSIYLCSVEETQYFGPGTRLLVL.

This clone came up a few times. The rearrangement joins TRBV9 to TRBJ2-1, with 11 bases fitting TRBD2. The germline V gene encodes CDR1 SGDLS and CDR2 YYNGEE. The V gene end was trimmed by 0 bases and the J gene end by 3 bases; junction bases not matched to a gene: 5. The CDR3 has 17 amino acids. This chain's CDR3 is CASSVAGGTSGYNEQFF. The CDR3 nucleotides read TGTGCCAGCAGCGTAGCGGGGGGGACTAGCGGCTACAATGAGCAGTTCTTC.

About this clone itself: Different DNA sequences within this sample yield the same CDR3. The V call is TRBV7-2, the J call TRBJ2-3; 7 bases line up with TRBD2. Germline CDR1 reads SGHTA; CDR2 reads FQGNSA. The CDR3 is 15 amino acids. The V gene end was trimmed by 0 bases and the J gene end by 1 base; junction bases not matched to a gene: 1. CDR3 nucleotides: TGTGCCAGCAGCTTAGCGGCGGGAGGCACAGATACGCAGTATTTT. Encoded protein: CASSLAAGGTDTQYF.

The chain links TRBV25-1 to TRBJ2-3; a weak D match, TRBD2 (6 bases). The V gene lost 8 bases and the J gene lost 0 bases, with 21 bases spanning the gap. Germline V lookup: CDR1 MGHDK, CDR2 SYGVNS. The CDR3 runs 17 residues. The CDR3 DNA follows: TGTGCCAGCGGCTCCTTCCTGGAGGGTGCTAGCACAGATACGCAGTATTTT. Encoded protein: CASGSFLEGASTDTQYF. The full variable domain, in which reference TRBV25-1 and TRBJ2-3 provide the parts outside the CDR3, is EADIYQTPRYLVIGTGKKITLECSQTMGHDKMYWYQQDPGMELHLIHYSYGVNSTEKGDLSSESTVSRIRTEHFPLTLESARPSHTSQYLCASGSFLEGASTDTQYFGPGTRLTVL.

By its share, this clone is medium-sized (0.01 to 0.1%). The chain couples TRBV28 to TRBJ2-4; D gene uncertain. The CDR3 extends over 13 amino acids. Looked up from germline, CDR1 is MDHEN and CDR2 is SYDVKM. The V end lost 5 bases, the J end lost 8 bases, and 13 bases lay between the germline ends. CDR3 nucleotide sequence: TGTGCCAGCAGTCGGGCCGACGAACACATTCAGTACTTC. Translated, it gives CASSRADEHIQYF.

The chain is built from TRBV7-2 and TRBJ2-7; the D is unclear. CDR1 is SGHTA and CDR2 is FQGNSA in the germline V gene. CDR3 length equals 14 residues. Deletions cut 0 bases from V and 2 bases from J, with 8 bases between. The CDR3 DNA reads as TGTGCCAGCAGCTTAGCCCTTGGGGCCTACGAGCAGTACTTC. It encodes CASSLALGAYEQYF.

The chain couples TRBV7-8 to TRBJ2-2; possibly TRBD2 for D (6 bases). Per germline, CDR1 SGHVS and CDR2 FQNEAQ. CDR3 size: 14 residues. The germline V and J ends were trimmed by 5 bases and 0 bases, with 7 bases remaining between them. The CDR3 bases are TGTGCCAGCAGCAGACTAGCGAACACCGGGGAGCTGTTTTTT. Translating it yields CASSRLANTGELFF.

The rearrangement joins TRBV7-6 to TRBJ2-1; TRBD2 matches 7 bases. The CDR3 is made up of 16 amino acids. The germline gives CDR1 SGHVS, CDR2 FNYEAQ. The V and J ends lost 5 bases and 0 bases, in that order; junction bases with no gene match: 7. The CDR3 protein is CASSVLVAGSYNEQFF. In DNA, the CDR3 is TGTGCCAGCAGCGTCCTCGTAGCGGGCTCCTACAATGAGCAGTTCTTC.

This clone was detected a few times. This chain joins TRBV27 and TRBJ2-7; a possible D gene is TRBD2 (5 bases). This CDR3 contains 14 residues. Germline lookup yields CDR1 MNHEY and CDR2 SMNVEV (reference sequence). Trimming shortened V by 3 bases and J by 4 bases, and 13 bases separated the two germline ends. CDR3 coding DNA: TGTGCCAGCAGTTTTACGCTCGGGGTATACGAGCAGTACTTC. Amino acid sequence: CASSFTLGVYEQYF.

The chain joins TRBV10-3 to TRBJ2-2; TRBD2 agrees at 10 bases. This CDR3 contains 16 residues. Germline-derived CDR1 and CDR2 are ENHRY and SYGVKD. V lost 3 bases and J lost 4; bases outside the gene matches: 5. CDR3 amino acids: CAISDTSGDRTGELFF. The CDR3 nucleotides are TGTGCCATCAGTGATACTAGCGGGGATCGCACCGGGGAGCTGTTTTTT.

The V call is TRBV16, the J call TRBJ1-1, with a possible D match to TRBD1 (6 bases). CDR1 KGHSY and CDR2 FQNENV come from the germline V gene. This CDR3 comprises 14 residues. V dropped 0 bases and J dropped 6 bases, with 11 bases sitting between them. The CDR3 loop reads CASSQSRTDAEAFF. The CDR3 DNA is TGTGCCAGCAGCCAATCGCGGACAGATGCTGAAGCTTTCTTT.

The J gene is TRBJ2-1, the V gene TRBV10-3, with 7 bases that match TRBD1. This CDR3 spans 15 amino acids. J lost 2 bases, V lost 3 bases, and 4 bases had no gene match. Germline CDR1 reads ENHRY; CDR2 reads SYGVKD. The CDR3 here is CAISETGAAYNEQFF. The CDR3, as DNA: TGTGCCATCAGTGAAACAGGGGCCGCCTACAATGAGCAGTTCTTC.

This clone has more than one count but fewer than ten. The chain employs TRBV5-6 and TRBJ2-1, with 11 bases matching TRBD2. This CDR3 spans 16 amino acids. Germline V lookup: CDR1 SGHDT, CDR2 YYEEEE. The V and J ends lost 3 bases and 10 bases, in that order; junction bases with no gene match: 12. CDR3: CASSSPLLAGGWEQFF. The DNA for the CDR3 is TGTGCCAGCAGCTCACCCCTCCTAGCGGGGGGTTGGGAGCAGTTCTTC.

This clone has a single count. The chain recombines TRBV27 with TRBJ2-3; TRBD2 aligns across 8 bases. Germline V gene lookup returns CDR1 MNHEY and CDR2 SMNVEV (reference sequence). The CDR3 is made up of 16 amino acids. J gave up 6 bases and V 5 bases, and 13 bases lay outside the gene matches. The CDR3 DNA reads TGTGCCAGCAGTCCCGGTATGGTCGCGGGAGGCGATACGCAGTATTTT. Encoded protein: CASSPGMVAGGDTQYF.

This clone was found many times. The rearrangement joins TRBV5-1 to TRBJ2-7; D might be TRBD1 or TRBD2, each matching 5 bases. Per germline, CDR1 SGHRS and CDR2 YFSETQ. This CDR3 contains 14 residues. Trimming stripped 4 bases from V and 5 bases from J, with 16 bases between. The CDR3 nucleotides are TGCGCCAGCAGCCCTTACCAGGGAGCCAACGAGCAGTACTTC. Translating it yields CASSPYQGANEQYF.

This clone was picked up a small number of times. The V call is TRBV29-1, the J call TRBJ2-3; the D gene is possibly TRBD2 (5 bases). This CDR3 is built from 13 residues. Trimming removed 7 bases from V and 5 bases from J, with 16 bases in between. Germline V gives CDR1 SQVTM, CDR2 ANQGSEA. The CDR3 region has the DNA TGCAGCGGGCGTCCAGGAGGCATAGATACGCAGTATTTT. Its translation is CSGRPGGIDTQYF.

The rearrangement uses TRBV28 and TRBJ2-7; 8 nucleotides line up with TRBD2. Germline CDR1 MDHEN, CDR2 SYDVKM. This CDR3 has 15 amino acids. After removal of 4 bases from V and 6 bases from J, the junction contained 11 bases not matched to a gene. CDR3 protein: CASSSGQREFGEQYF. CDR3 in DNA: TGTGCCAGCAGTTCAGGGCAGCGGGAGTTTGGCGAGCAGTACTTC.

The chain couples TRBV7-2 to TRBJ2-1; maybe TRBD1 (6 bases). Germline lookup yields CDR1 SGHTA and CDR2 FQGNSA. The CDR3 is 18 residues long. Trimming shortened V by 5 bases and J by 6 bases, and 26 bases separated the two germline ends. CDR3 sequence: CASSPLGTGTSTTNEQFF. The CDR3 coding sequence is TGTGCCAGCAGCCCCCTTGGAACAGGGACGTCCACCACCAATGAGCAGTTCTTC.

This clone was recorded a few times. The chain uses TRBV29-1 and TRBJ1-1, with 7 bases matching TRBD1. V lost 8 bases and J lost 0; bases outside the gene matches: 3. Germline CDR1 SQVTM, CDR2 ANQGSEA. The CDR3 has 12 amino acids. The CDR3 region has the DNA TGCAGCACAGGGGACTTGAACACTGAAGCTTTCTTT. Protein sequence: CSTGDLNTEAFF.

The chain links TRBV6-5 to TRBJ2-5; 12 bases align to TRBD2. The CDR3 covers 13 residues. Germline loops: CDR1 MNHEY, CDR2 SVGAGI. V shed 10 bases, J shed 3 bases, and the junction held 3 bases outside the gene matches. CDR3 nucleotide sequence: TGTGCCACCAGGACTAGCGGGGAAGAGACCCAGTACTTC. Protein sequence: CATRTSGEETQYF.

The J gene is TRBJ2-2, the V gene TRBV10-3; D is perhaps TRBD2 (5 bases). Germline CDR1 ENHRY, CDR2 SYGVKD. The CDR3 runs 16 residues. V gave up 4 bases and J gave up 0 bases, with 12 bases separating them. CDR3 amino acids: CAISALGRPNTGELFF. DNA of the CDR3: TGTGCCATCAGTGCTTTAGGGAGACCGAACACCGGGGAGCTGTTTTTT.

This clone has just a few counts. The J gene is TRBJ2-5, the V gene TRBV29-1, with 7 bases matching TRBD1. J lost 5 bases, V lost 5 bases, and 14 bases had no gene match. Germline CDR1 and CDR2: SQVTM and ANQGSEA. This CDR3 is 15 amino acids long. The CDR3 sequence: CSVTPGQLPLETQYF. The CDR3 DNA sequence: TGCAGCGTTACACCGGGACAGCTACCTCTCGAGACCCAGTACTTC.

This CDR3 is CASSPQTSGITGKNIQYF. The CDR3 nucleotides read TGTGCCAGCTCACCCCAGACTAGCGGGATTACAGGCAAAAACATTCAGTACTTC. The chain links TRBV18 to TRBJ2-4; 11 bases are a match to TRBD2. The germline V gene encodes CDR1 KGHSH and CDR2 LQKENI. The CDR3 has 18 amino acids. V gave up 3 bases and J gave up 3 bases; unmatched junction bases: 10.

Only a few counts were recorded for this clone. V usage is TRBV9 and J usage is TRBJ2-5; D may be TRBD1 or TRBD2 (5 bases each). The germline V and J ends were trimmed by 3 bases and 4 bases, with 19 bases remaining between them. Germline V lookup: CDR1 SGDLS, CDR2 YYNGEE. The CDR3 extends over 16 amino acids. This chain's CDR3 is CASSGGGASPTETQYF. The DNA of the CDR3 is TGTGCCAGCAGCGGTGGGGGTGCTAGCCCTACAGAGACCCAGTACTTC.